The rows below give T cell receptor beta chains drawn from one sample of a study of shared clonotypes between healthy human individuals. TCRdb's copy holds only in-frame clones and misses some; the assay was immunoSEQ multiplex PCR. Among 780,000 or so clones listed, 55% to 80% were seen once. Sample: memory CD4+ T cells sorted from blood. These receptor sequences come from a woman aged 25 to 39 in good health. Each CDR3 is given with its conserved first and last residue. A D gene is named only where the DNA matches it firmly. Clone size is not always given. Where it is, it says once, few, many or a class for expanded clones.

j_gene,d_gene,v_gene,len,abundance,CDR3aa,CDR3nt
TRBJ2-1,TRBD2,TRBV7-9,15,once,CASSVQLAGYNEQFF,TGTGCCAGCAGCGTACAACTAGCGGGGTACAATGAGCAGTTCTTC
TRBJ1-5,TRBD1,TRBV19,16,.,CASSYHRGPSNQPQHF,TGTGCCAGTAGTTATCACAGGGGGCCGAGCAATCAGCCCCAGCATTTT
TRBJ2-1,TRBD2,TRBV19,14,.,CASARTSGSNEQFF,TGTGCCAGTGCGCGGACTAGCGGGAGTAATGAGCAGTTCTTC
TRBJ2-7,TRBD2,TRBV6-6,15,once,CASSKAGLTANEQYF,TGTGCCAGCAGCAAAGCGGGGCTCACCGCGAACGAGCAGTACTTC
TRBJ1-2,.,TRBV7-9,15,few,CASSKTVGGQLRYTF,TGTGCCAGCAGCAAAACAGTTGGGGGTCAACTTCGCTACACCTTC
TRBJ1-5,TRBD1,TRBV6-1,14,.,CASSTGGGLQPQHF,TGTGCCAGCAGCACAGGGGGCGGGCTTCAGCCCCAGCATTTT
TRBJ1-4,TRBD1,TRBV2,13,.,CASTTTGGEKLFF,TGTGCCAGCACCACGACAGGGGGCGAAAAACTGTTTTTT
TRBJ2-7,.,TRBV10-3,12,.,CAISESGDEQYF,TGTGCCATCAGTGAGTCAGGGGACGAGCAGTACTTC
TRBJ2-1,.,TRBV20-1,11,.,CRADSYNEQFF,TGCAGGGCAGATTCCTACAATGAGCAGTTCTTC
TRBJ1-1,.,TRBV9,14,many,CASSVEIFNTEAFF,TGTGCCAGCAGCGTAGAGATTTTTAACACTGAAGCTTTCTTT
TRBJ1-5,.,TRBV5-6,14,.,CASSLRASNQPQHF,TGTGCCAGCAGCTTAAGGGCGAGCAATCAGCCCCAGCATTTT
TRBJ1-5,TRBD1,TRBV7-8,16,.,CASSLEGQGGNQPQHF,TGTGCCAGCAGCTTAGAAGGACAGGGGGGCAATCAGCCCCAGCATTTT
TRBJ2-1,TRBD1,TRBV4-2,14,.,CASSPVGQYNEQFF,TGTGCCAGCAGCCCCGTGGGACAGTACAATGAGCAGTTCTTC
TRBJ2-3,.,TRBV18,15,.,CASSPGEGDRDTQYF,TGTGCCAGCTCACCAGGAGAGGGGGATCGAGATACGCAGTATTTT
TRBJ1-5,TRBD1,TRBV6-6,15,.,CASSLPTGGNQPQHF,TGTGCCAGCAGCCTCCCGACAGGGGGCAATCAGCCCCAGCATTTT
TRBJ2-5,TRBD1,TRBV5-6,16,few,CASSHLRTGGSGTQYF,TGTGCCAGCAGCCATCTAAGGACAGGGGGGTCGGGGACCCAGTACTTC
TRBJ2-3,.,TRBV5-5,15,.,CASSLSPWGTDTQYF,TGTGCCAGCAGCTTGAGCCCGTGGGGCACAGATACGCAGTATTTT
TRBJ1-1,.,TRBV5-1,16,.,CASSFKMGEGSTEAFF,TGCGCCAGCAGCTTTAAGATGGGGGAAGGAAGCACTGAAGCTTTCTTT
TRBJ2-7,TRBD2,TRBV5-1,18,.,CASSLSSSGRPGFYEQYF,TGCGCCAGCAGCTTAAGTTCTAGCGGGAGGCCAGGCTTCTACGAGCAGTACTTC
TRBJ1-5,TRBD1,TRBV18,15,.,CASSPPGTGRQPQHF,TGTGCCAGCTCACCACCAGGGACAGGGAGGCAGCCCCAGCATTTT
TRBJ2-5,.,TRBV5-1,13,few,CASSPGVEETQYF,TGCGCCAGCAGCCCGGGGGTAGAAGAGACCCAGTACTTC
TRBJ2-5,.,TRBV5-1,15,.,CASSSFGGREETQYF,TGCGCCAGCAGCTCCTTTGGGGGCCGGGAAGAGACCCAGTACTTC
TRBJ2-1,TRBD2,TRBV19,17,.,CASSFFRLAGVGDEQFF,TGTGCCAGTAGTTTCTTCAGACTAGCGGGAGTCGGGGATGAGCAGTTCTTC
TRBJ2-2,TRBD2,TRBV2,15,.,CASSKREGNTGELFF,TGTGCCAGCAGTAAGCGGGAGGGTAACACCGGGGAGCTGTTTTTT
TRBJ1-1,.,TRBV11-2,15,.,CASSRRGAENTEAFF,TGTGCCAGCTCCAGGCGAGGGGCGGAGAACACTGAAGCTTTCTTT
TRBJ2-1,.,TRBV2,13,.,CASGRGYYNEQFF,TGTGCCAGCGGGCGGGGCTATTACAATGAGCAGTTCTTC
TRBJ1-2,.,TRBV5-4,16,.,CASSPTLTATNYGYTF,TGTGCCAGCAGCCCCACCCTGACAGCTACTAACTATGGCTACACCTTC
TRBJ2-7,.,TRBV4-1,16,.,CASSQASTADPYEQYF,TGCGCCAGCAGCCAAGCGTCCACAGCGGACCCCTACGAGCAGTACTTC
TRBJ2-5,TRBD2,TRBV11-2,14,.,CASSFGREGETQYF,TGTGCCAGCAGCTTCGGGAGGGAGGGAGAGACCCAGTACTTC
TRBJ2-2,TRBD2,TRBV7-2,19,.,CASSLWVPGPGTSDGELFF,TGTGCCAGCAGCTTATGGGTCCCCGGCCCCGGGACTAGCGACGGGGAGCTGTTTTTT
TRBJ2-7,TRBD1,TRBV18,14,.,CASSRGQDAYEQYF,TGTGCCAGCTCACGTGGACAGGACGCCTACGAGCAGTACTTC
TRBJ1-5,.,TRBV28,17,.,CASSLLITSWGNQPQHF,TGTGCCAGCAGTTTACTTATTACTTCATGGGGGAATCAGCCCCAGCATTTT
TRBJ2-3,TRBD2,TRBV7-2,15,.,CASSLTSGTADTQYF,TGTGCCAGCAGCTTGACTAGCGGGACGGCAGATACGCAGTATTTT
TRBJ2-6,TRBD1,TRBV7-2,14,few,CAKETGAGANVLTF,TGTGCCAAGGAGACAGGGGCGGGGGCCAACGTCCTGACTTTC
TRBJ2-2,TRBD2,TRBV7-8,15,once,CASRAGGGYTGELFF,TGTGCCAGCAGGGCGGGAGGGGGCTACACCGGGGAGCTGTTTTTT
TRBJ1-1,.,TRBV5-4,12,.,CASSYRDTEAFF,TGTGCCAGCAGCTATAGGGACACTGAAGCTTTCTTT
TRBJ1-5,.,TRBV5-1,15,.,CASSLVGGSNQPQHF,TGCGCCAGCAGCTTGGTGGGAGGGAGCAATCAGCCCCAGCATTTT
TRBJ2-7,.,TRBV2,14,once,CASSPQLGPYEQYF,TGTGCCAGCAGTCCGCAACTCGGACCCTACGAGCAGTACTTC
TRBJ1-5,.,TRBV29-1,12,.,CSVGREGQPQHF,TGCAGCGTAGGCAGGGAAGGTCAGCCCCAGCATTTT
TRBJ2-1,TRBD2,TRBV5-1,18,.,CASSRLAGGGGGDNEQFF,TGCGCCAGCAGCCGCCTAGCGGGTGGCGGAGGTGGCGACAATGAGCAGTTCTTC
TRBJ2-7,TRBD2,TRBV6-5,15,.,CASSLGLAGTYEQYF,TGTGCCAGCTCACTCGGGCTAGCGGGTACCTACGAGCAGTACTTC
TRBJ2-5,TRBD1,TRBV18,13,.,CASSPGQGKTQYF,TGTGCCAGCTCACCGGGACAGGGAAAGACCCAGTACTTC
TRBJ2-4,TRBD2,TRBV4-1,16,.,CASSQVAGVIFDIQYF,TGCGCCAGCAGCCAAGTTGCGGGAGTTATTTTCGACATTCAGTACTTC
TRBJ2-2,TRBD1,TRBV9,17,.,CASSVTSGTGFTGELFF,TGTGCCAGCAGCGTTACCTCCGGGACAGGGTTCACCGGGGAGCTGTTTTTT
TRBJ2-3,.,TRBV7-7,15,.,CASSLLASSTDTQYF,TGTGCCAGCAGCTTACTAGCGTCTAGCACAGATACGCAGTATTTT